These 10 T cell receptor beta chains came from one sample sequenced in a study of blood T cell repertoires in COVID-19. TCRdb's copy holds only in-frame clones and misses some; the assay was immunoSEQ multiplex PCR. This table has approximately 130,000 clones, about 86% appearing once. The sequencing sample was made of peripheral blood. The source is an elderly man with active or convalescent COVID-19.

The chain joins TRBV2 to TRBJ1-5; D remains ambiguous. V lost 5 bases and J 6 bases, leaving 11 bases between the germline ends. Germline values: CDR1 SNHLY, CDR2 FYNNEI. The CDR3 extends over 13 amino acids. The CDR3 coding sequence is TGTGCCAGCAGTAGGGAGGCTGGTCAGCCCCAGCATTTT. It is translated as CASSREAGQPQHF.

This clone appeared a few times. J is TRBJ1-2 and V is TRBV6-5, with 10 positions matching TRBD1. Germline assignment: CDR1 MNHEY and CDR2 SVGAGI. This CDR3 is built from 14 residues. V gave up 6 bases and J gave up 5 bases; unmatched junction bases: 6. The CDR3 spells CASRGTGAKYGYTF. The CDR3 nucleotides are TGTGCCAGCAGGGGGACAGGGGCAAAGTATGGCTACACCTTC.

This clone was recorded a few times. This chain connects TRBV28 to TRBJ2-7; weak D call: TRBD1 (6 bases). V was pared by 2 bases and J by 11 bases, with 19 bases between. The CDR3 consists of 14 residues. CDR1 is MDHEN and CDR2 is SYDVKM in the germline V gene. CDR3 nucleotides: TGTGCCAGCAGTTTAGCCGGGACACCGGGTGAGGAGTACTTC. Amino acids: CASSLAGTPGEEYF.

The CDR3 here is CASSLVAGTIGNTIYF. The CDR3 nucleotides are TGCGCCAGCAGCTTGGTGGCCGGGACAATTGGAAACACCATATATTTT. This chain links TRBV5-1 with TRBJ1-3, with a weak D call TRBD1 (6 bases). CDR3 length equals 16 residues. V was shortened by 0 bases and J by 3 bases, with 13 bases between the two germline ends. Per germline, CDR1 SGHRS and CDR2 YFSETQ.

The chain carries TRBV5-1 and TRBJ1-1; 7 positions match TRBD1. Germline V gene data show CDR1 as SGHRS and CDR2 as YFSETQ. The V and J ends lost 0 bases and 4 bases, in that order; junction bases with no gene match: 6. The CDR3 length is 15 residues. The DNA of the CDR3 is TGCGCCAGCAGCTTGGAGGGTCGGACAGGCACTGAAGCTTTCTTT. Its protein is CASSLEGRTGTEAFF.

V usage is TRBV6-6 and J usage is TRBJ1-6; a possible D gene is TRBD1 (5 bases). The CDR3 is 13 amino acids. The V gene lost 6 bases and the J gene lost 7 bases, with 10 bases spanning the gap. Germline-derived CDR1 and CDR2 are MNHNY and SVGAGI (reference sequence). The CDR3 reads CASSPDRNSPLHF. DNA of the CDR3: TGTGCCAGCAGCCCCGACAGAAATTCACCCCTCCACTTT.

The CDR3 DNA sequence: TGCGCCAGCAGCTTTGCTCCGGGTCCCTACGAGCAGTACTTC. This translates into CASSFAPGPYEQYF. The chain couples TRBV5-1 to TRBJ2-7; no clear D gene. This CDR3 has 14 residues. The V end was cut by 2 bases, the J end by 2 bases, with 11 bases between. Germline CDR1 SGHRS, CDR2 YFSETQ.

Only a few counts were recorded for this clone. The CDR3 coding sequence is TGTGCCAGCAGCCAGCCTGCGTATAATTCACCCCTCCACTTT. It codes for CASSQPAYNSPLHF. V gene TRBV3-1 (or the pseudogene TRBV3-2) combines with J gene TRBJ1-6; D remains ambiguous. Germline V CDR1 and CDR2: LGHDT, YNNKEL (reference sequence). The CDR3 spans 14 residues. Trimming left V 3 bases short and J 4 bases short, with 7 bases between.

Only one count was recorded for this clone. V usage is TRBV25-1 and J usage is TRBJ1-1; a possible D gene is TRBD1 (5 bases). The CDR3 is made up of 15 amino acids. The V and J ends lost 3 bases and 6 bases respectively, with 17 bases between them. Germline V gene data show CDR1 as MGHDK and CDR2 as SYGVNS. CDR3: CASSDPTDPGAEAFF. In DNA form, the CDR3 reads TGTGCCAGCAGTGACCCTACCGACCCGGGGGCTGAAGCTTTCTTT.

The chain carries TRBV7-2 and TRBJ1-6; no clear D. V dropped 8 bases and J dropped 8 bases, with 7 bases sitting between them. Germline CDR1 and CDR2: SGHTA and FQGNSA. The CDR3 runs 11 residues. This chain's CDR3 is CASGGDSPLHF. CDR3 DNA sequence: TGTGCCAGCGGCGGGGATTCACCCCTCCACTTT.